The 7 T cell receptor beta chains reported below all come from one sample, sequenced in a study of blood T cell repertoires in COVID-19. The table came from immunoSEQ multiplex PCR; TCRdb's copy has only in-frame clones and leaves some out. The sample carries 150,000 to 200,000 clones, approximately 90% recorded once. Sequencing input: peripheral blood. Receptor source: a man aged 45-65 years with acute or convalescent COVID-19.

This clone was detected once. The gene calls are TRBV28 and TRBJ1-2, with TRBD1 matching 7 bases. The J segment lost 8 bases and the V segment lost 3 bases, leaving 12 bases of the junction unmatched. In germline, CDR1 is MDHEN, CDR2 SYDVKM. The CDR3 length is 15 residues. CDR3: CASSFGTANPAGYTF. The DNA for the CDR3 is TGTGCCAGCAGTTTTGGGACAGCAAACCCCGCGGGCTACACCTTC.

The chain uses TRBV19 and TRBJ2-1; 11 bases line up with TRBD2. The CDR3 is made up of 14 amino acids. The J segment lost 4 bases and the V segment lost 4 bases, leaving 0 bases of the junction unmatched. CDR1 is LNHDA, CDR2 SQIVND, per germline (reference sequence). CDR3 region: CASSRTSGYNEQFF. The CDR3 bases are TGTGCCAGTAGTAGGACTAGCGGGTACAATGAGCAGTTCTTC.

This clone was seen more than once but under ten times. CDR3 residues: CASSPVGVEAFF. CDR3 DNA sequence: TGTGCCAGCTCACCAGTGGGCGTTGAAGCTTTCTTT. The gene calls are TRBV18 and TRBJ1-1; no clear D gene. V was shortened by 2 bases and J by 7 bases, with 8 bases between the two germline ends. Germline loops: CDR1 KGHSH, CDR2 LQKENI. The CDR3 is 12 amino acids.

This clone came up a few times. This sequence joins TRBV6-1 and TRBJ1-3; D might be TRBD1 (6 bases). Germline V gene sequence: CDR1 MNHNS, CDR2 SASEGT. The CDR3 has 16 amino acids. V lost 2 bases to trimming and J lost 0 bases, with 11 bases between them. The CDR3 nucleotides are TGTGCCAGCAGTGAAACGGGGGGCGCCTCTGGAAACACCATATATTTT. Translated: CASSETGGASGNTIYF.

The CDR3 sequence is CAISEQIDYEQYV. For the CDR3, the DNA is TGTGCCATCAGTGAACAGATAGACTACGAGCAGTACGTC. The chain has TRBV10-3 and TRBJ2-7; D is unresolved. The germline V and J ends were trimmed by 3 bases and 3 bases, with 9 bases remaining between them. Per the germline V gene, CDR1 is ENHRY and CDR2 is SYGVKD. The CDR3 has 13 amino acids.

The chain joins TRBV9 to TRBJ1-2, with unresolved D. The V gene lost 3 bases and the J gene lost 7 bases, with 10 bases spanning the gap. Germline lookup yields CDR1 SGDLS and CDR2 YYNGEE. The CDR3 contains 12 residues. In nucleotides, the CDR3 is TGTGCCAGCAGCGCCTACGGTGCTGGCTACACCTTC. Its translation: CASSAYGAGYTF.

The chain couples TRBV29-1 to TRBJ1-1; D possibly corresponds to TRBD1 (5 bases). The CDR3 covers 13 residues. Germline V CDR1 and CDR2: SQVTM, ANQGSEA. V was pared by 7 bases and J by 0 bases, with 12 bases between. As DNA, the CDR3 is TGCAGCGCCCGGGGGGGGTTGAACACTGAAGCTTTCTTT. This encodes CSARGGLNTEAFF. The entire variable domain, with the rest obtained from reference TRBV29-1 and TRBJ1-1, is as follows: SAVISQKPSRDICQRGTSLTIQCQVDSQVTMMFWYRQQPGQSLTLIATANQGSEATYESGFVIDKFPISRPNLTFSTLTVSNMSPEDSSIYLCSARGGLNTEAFFGQGTRLTVV.